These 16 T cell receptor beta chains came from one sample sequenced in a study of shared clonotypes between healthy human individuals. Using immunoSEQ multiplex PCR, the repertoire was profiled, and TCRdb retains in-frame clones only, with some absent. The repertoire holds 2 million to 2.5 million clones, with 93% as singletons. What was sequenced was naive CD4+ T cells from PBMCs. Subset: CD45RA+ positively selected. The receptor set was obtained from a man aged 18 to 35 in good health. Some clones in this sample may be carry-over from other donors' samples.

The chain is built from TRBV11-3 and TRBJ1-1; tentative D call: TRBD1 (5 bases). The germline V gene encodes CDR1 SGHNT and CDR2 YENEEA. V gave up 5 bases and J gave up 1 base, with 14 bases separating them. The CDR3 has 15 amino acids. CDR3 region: CASSPSGRGNTEAFF. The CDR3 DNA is TGTGCCAGCAGCCCCTCAGGGCGAGGGAACACTGAAGCTTTCTTT.

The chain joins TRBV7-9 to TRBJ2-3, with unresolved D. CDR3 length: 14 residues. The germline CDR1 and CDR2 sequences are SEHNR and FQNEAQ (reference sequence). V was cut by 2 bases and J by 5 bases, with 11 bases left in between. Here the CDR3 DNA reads TGTGCCAGCAGCTTATCTCCCACCCTAGATACGCAGTATTTT. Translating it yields CASSLSPTLDTQYF.

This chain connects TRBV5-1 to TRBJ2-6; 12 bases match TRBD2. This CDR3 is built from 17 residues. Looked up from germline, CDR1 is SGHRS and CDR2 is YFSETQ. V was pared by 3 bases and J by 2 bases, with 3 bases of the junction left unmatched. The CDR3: CASSSSSGRAGANVLTF. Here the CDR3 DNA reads TGCGCCAGCAGCTCATCTAGCGGGAGGGCTGGGGCCAACGTCCTGACTTTC. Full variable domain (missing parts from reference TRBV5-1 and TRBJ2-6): KAGVTQTPRYLIKTRGQQVTLSCSPISGHRSVSWYQQTPGQGLQFLFEYFSETQRNKGNFPGRFSGRQFSNSRSEMNVSTLELGDSALYLCASSSSSGRAGANVLTFGAGSRLTVL.

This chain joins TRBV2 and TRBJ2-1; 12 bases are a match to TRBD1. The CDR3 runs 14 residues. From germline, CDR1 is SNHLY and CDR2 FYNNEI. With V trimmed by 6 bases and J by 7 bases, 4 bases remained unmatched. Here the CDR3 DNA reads TGTGCCAGCAGACGGGACAGGGGGCTTAATGAGCAGTTCTTC. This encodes CASRRDRGLNEQFF. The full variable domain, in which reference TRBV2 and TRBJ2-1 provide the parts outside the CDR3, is EPEVTQTPSHQVTQMGQEVILRCVPISNHLYFYWYRQILGQKVEFLVSFYNNEISEKSEIFDDQFSVERPDGSNFTLKIRSTKLEDSAMYFCASRRDRGLNEQFFGPGTRLTVL.

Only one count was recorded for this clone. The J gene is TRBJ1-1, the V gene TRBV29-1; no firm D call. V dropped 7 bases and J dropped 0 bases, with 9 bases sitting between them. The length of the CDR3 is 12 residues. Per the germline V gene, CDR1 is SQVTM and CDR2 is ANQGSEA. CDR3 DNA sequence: TGCAGCGCGCGACTGATGAACACTGAAGCTTTCTTT. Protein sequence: CSARLMNTEAFF.

The DNA of the CDR3 is TGCGCCAGCAGCCAAGCCCCTCCCCATGGGGCCAACGTCCTGACTTTC. It translates to CASSQAPPHGANVLTF. The V gene is TRBV4-1, the J gene TRBJ2-6; D is uncertain. CDR3 length: 16 amino acids. V was clipped by 1 base and J by 3 bases, with 10 bases between them. The germline gives CDR1 MGHRA, CDR2 YSYEKL.

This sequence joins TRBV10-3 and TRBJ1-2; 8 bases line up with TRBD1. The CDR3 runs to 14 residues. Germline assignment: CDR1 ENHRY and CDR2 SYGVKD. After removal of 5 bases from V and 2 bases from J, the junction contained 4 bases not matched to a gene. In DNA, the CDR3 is TGTGCCATCAGTTCACAGGGGGGCAACTATGGCTACACCTTC. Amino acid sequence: CAISSQGGNYGYTF.

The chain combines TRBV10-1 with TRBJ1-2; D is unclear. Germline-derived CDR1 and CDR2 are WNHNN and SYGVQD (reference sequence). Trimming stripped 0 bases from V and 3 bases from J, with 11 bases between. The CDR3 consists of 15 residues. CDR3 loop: CASSESPPQDYGYTF. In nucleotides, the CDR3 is TGCGCCAGCAGTGAGTCACCCCCCCAGGACTATGGCTACACCTTC.

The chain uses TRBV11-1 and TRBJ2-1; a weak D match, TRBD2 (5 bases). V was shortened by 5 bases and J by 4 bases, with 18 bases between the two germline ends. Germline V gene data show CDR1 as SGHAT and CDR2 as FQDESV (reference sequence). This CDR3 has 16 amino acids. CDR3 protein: CASSQGGSLAYNEQFF. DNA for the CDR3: TGTGCCAGCAGCCAAGGCGGGTCCCTCGCTTACAATGAGCAGTTCTTC.

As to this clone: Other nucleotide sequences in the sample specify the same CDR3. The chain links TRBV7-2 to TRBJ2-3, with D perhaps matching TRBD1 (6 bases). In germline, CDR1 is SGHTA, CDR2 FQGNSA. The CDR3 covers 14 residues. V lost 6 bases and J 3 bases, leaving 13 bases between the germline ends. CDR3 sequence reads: CASSSPRGTDTQYF. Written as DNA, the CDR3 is TGTGCCAGCAGTTCCCCCAGGGGTACAGATACGCAGTATTTT.

CDR3 protein: CASSQLAGGNYEQYF. CDR3 nucleotide sequence: TGCGCCAGCAGCCAACTAGCGGGAGGGAACTACGAGCAGTACTTC. The chain joins TRBV5-1 to TRBJ2-7; 13 bases match TRBD2. CDR3 size: 15 residues. With V trimmed by 4 bases and J by 3 bases, 4 bases remained unmatched. Germline V gives CDR1 SGHRS, CDR2 YFSETQ.

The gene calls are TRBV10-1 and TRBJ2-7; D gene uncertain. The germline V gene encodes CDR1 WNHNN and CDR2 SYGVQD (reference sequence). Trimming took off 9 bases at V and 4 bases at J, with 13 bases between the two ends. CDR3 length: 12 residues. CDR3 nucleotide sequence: TGCGCCAGAAACCCCAGGTGGTACGAGCAGTACTTC. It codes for CARNPRWYEQYF.

The CDR3 loop reads CASSLEGTGGFYGYTF. CDR3 DNA: TGCGCCAGCAGCTTGGAAGGGACCGGGGGTTTTTATGGCTACACCTTC. The chain uses TRBV5-1 and TRBJ1-2; TRBD1 is a possible D gene (5 bases). V was clipped by 0 bases and J by 5 bases, with 17 bases between them. This CDR3 is built from 16 residues. CDR1 and CDR2 from the germline V gene are SGHRS and YFSETQ.

The CDR3 DNA reads as TGCGCCAGCACCTCCGGGACCTCCTCAGATGAGCAGTTCTTC. Protein sequence: CASTSGTSSDEQFF. This chain connects TRBV5-1 to TRBJ2-1; possibly TRBD1 or TRBD2 for D (5 bases each). The germline V and J ends were trimmed by 6 bases and 8 bases, with 18 bases remaining between them. CDR1 is SGHRS, CDR2 YFSETQ, per germline. The CDR3 is 14 residues long. Drawing the rest from reference TRBV5-1 and TRBJ2-1, the complete variable domain is KAGVTQTPRYLIKTRGQQVTLSCSPISGHRSVSWYQQTPGQGLQFLFEYFSETQRNKGNFPGRFSGRQFSNSRSEMNVSTLELGDSALYLCASTSGTSSDEQFFGPGTRLTVL.

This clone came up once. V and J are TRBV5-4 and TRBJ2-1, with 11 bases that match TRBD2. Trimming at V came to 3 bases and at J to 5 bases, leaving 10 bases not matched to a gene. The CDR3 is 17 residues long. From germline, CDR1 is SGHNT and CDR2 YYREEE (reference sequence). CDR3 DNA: TGTGCCAGCAGCTGGAGACTACTAGCGGGAGTTGACAATGAGCAGTTCTTC. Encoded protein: CASSWRLLAGVDNEQFF.

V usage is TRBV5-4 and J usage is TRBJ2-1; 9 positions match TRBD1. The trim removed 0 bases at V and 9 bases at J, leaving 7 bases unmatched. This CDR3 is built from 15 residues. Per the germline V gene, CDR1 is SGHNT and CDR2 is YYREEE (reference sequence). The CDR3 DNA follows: TGTGCCAGCAGCTTGGCCGCGGGACAGGGTACTGAGCAGTTCTTC. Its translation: CASSLAAGQGTEQFF. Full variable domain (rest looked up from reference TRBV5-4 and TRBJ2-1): ETGVTQSPTHLIKTRGQQVTLRCSSQSGHNTVSWYQQALGQGPQFIFQYYREEENGRGNFPPRFSGLQFPNYSSELNVNALELDDSALYLCASSLAAGQGTEQFFGPGTRLTVL.